This TCR beta chain was recorded in a study of T cells in Graves' hyperthyroidism and ophthalmopathy. About the research overall: Before treatment of any kind, peripheral blood was taken at initial diagnosis.

Worth noting for this clonotype: Antigen: not known.

Researchers defined stable Graves' hyperthyroidism as no ophthalmopathy progression within 18 months. Amplified TCR beta CDR3 regions came from RNA transcripts. Researchers ran a first-round RT-PCR on the TCR CDR3 using the HTBI primer set. TCRdb reprocessed the multiplex PCR reads via MiXCR and lists one record per CDR3 protein. Here the sample spans approximately 210,000 distinct CDR3 sequences, more than 15% being singletons. Germline V gene lookup returns CDR1 MDHEN and CDR2 SYDVKM. The CDR3 extends over 15 amino acids. V lost 7 bases and J 4 bases, leaving 17 bases between the germline ends. Study conclusions and caveats: A model of 13 V-J pairs discriminated ophthalmopathy from stable hyperthyroidism.

This chain links TRBV28 with TRBJ1-5; tentative D call: TRBD1 (5 bases). Input material: blood. This receptor was identified in a man in his forties or fifties with Graves' hyperthyroidism. The CDR3 sequence is CASTHPGRSNQPQHF. The CDR3 DNA is TGTGCCAGCACCCACCCGGGACGCTCAAATCAGCCCCAGCATTTT.